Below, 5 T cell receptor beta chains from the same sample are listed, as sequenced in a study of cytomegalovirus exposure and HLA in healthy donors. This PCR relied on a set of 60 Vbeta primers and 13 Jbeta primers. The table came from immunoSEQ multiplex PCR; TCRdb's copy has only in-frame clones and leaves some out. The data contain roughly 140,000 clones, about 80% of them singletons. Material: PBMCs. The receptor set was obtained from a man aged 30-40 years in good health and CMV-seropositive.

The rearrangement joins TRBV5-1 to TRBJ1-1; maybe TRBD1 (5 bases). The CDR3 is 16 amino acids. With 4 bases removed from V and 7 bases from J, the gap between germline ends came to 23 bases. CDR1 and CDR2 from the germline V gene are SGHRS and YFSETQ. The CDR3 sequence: CASSGGTDIPDGEAFF. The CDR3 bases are TGCGCCAGCAGCGGAGGGACCGATATTCCGGACGGTGAAGCTTTCTTT.

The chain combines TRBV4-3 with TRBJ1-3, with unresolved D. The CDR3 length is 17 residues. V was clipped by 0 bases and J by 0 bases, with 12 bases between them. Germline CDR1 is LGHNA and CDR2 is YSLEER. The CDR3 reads CASSQESGMSSGNTIYF. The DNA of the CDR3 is TGCGCCAGCAGCCAAGAATCAGGAATGTCCTCTGGAAACACCATATATTTT.

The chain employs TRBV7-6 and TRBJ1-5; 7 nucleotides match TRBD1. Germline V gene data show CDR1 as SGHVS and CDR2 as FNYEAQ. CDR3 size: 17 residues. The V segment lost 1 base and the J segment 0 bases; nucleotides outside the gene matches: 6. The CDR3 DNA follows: TGTGCCAGCAGCTTAGTGGCAGGGGGATATAGCAATCAGCCCCAGCATTTT. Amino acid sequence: CASSLVAGGYSNQPQHF.

The DNA of the CDR3 is TGTGCCAGCAGTTGGGCCCAGCTGTCCACCGGGGAGCTGTTTTTT. Translated: CASSWAQLSTGELFF. The chain is built from TRBV27 and TRBJ2-2; D gene uncertain. CDR3 length: 15 amino acids. Trimming left V 4 bases short and J 4 bases short, with 13 bases between. CDR1 and CDR2 from the germline V gene are MNHEY and SMNVEV (reference sequence).

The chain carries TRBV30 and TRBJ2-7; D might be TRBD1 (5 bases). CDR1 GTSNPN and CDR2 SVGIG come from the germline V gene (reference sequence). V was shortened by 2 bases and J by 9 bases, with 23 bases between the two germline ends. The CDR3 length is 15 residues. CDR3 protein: CAWSNPPDSYRRQYF. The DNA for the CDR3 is TGTGCCTGGAGTAACCCCCCAGACAGCTACCGAAGGCAGTACTTC.